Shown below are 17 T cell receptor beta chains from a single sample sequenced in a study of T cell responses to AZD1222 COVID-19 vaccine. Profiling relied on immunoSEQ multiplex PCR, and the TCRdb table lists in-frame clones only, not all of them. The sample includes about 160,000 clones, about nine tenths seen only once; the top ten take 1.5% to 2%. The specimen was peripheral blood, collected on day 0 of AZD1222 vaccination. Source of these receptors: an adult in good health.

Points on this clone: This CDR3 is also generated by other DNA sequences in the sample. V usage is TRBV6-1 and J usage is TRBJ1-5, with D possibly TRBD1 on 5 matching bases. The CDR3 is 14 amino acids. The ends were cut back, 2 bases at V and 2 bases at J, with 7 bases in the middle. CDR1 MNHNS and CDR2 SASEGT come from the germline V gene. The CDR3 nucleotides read TGTGCCAGCAGTGAACAGGGAGGCAATCAGCCCCAGCATTTT. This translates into CASSEQGGNQPQHF.

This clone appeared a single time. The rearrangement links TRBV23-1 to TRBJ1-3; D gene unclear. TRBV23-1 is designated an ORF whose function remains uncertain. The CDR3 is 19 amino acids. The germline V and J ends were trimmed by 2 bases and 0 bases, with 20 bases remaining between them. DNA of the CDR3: TGCGCCAGCAGTCAAGGCCCTGGACGGCGTGCCTTCTCTGGAAACACCATATATTTT. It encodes CASSQGPGRRAFSGNTIYF.

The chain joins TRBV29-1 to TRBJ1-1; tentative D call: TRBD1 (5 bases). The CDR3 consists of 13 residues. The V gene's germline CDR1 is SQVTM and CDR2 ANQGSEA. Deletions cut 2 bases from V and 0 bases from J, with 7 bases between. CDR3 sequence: CSVEKGLNTEAFF. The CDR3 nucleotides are TGCAGCGTTGAAAAGGGGCTGAACACTGAAGCTTTCTTT.

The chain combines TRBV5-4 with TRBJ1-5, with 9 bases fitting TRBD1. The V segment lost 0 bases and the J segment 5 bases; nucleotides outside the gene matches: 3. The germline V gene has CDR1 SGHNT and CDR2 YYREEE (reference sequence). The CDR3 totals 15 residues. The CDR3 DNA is TGTGCCAGCAGCTTGGGACAGGGGGTACATCAGCCCCAGCATTTT. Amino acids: CASSLGQGVHQPQHF.

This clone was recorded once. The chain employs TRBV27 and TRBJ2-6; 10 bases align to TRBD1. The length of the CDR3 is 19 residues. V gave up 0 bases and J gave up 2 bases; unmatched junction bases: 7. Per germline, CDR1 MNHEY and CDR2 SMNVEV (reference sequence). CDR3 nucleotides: TGTGCCAGCAGTTTATCTGCGACAGGGGGCTCCCCTGGGGCCAACGTCCTGACTTTC. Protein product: CASSLSATGGSPGANVLTF. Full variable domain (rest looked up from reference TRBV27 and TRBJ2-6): EAQVTQNPRYLITVTGKKLTVTCSQNMNHEYMSWYRQDPGLGLRQIYYSMNVEVTDKGDVPEGYKVSRKEKRNFPLILESPSPNQTSLYFCASSLSATGGSPGANVLTFGAGSRLTVL.

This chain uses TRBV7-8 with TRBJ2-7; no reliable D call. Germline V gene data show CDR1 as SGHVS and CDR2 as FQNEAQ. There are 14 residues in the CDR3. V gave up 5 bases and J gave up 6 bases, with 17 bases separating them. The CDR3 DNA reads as TGTGCCAGCAGCGTAGAGGTTACAAGCGCCGAGCAGTACTTC. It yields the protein CASSVEVTSAEQYF.

The CDR3 DNA reads as TGTGCCAGCAGCCCTTTCGAACAAGGGGAGGCTTTCTTT. Translating gives CASSPFEQGEAFF. The chain links TRBV7-7 to TRBJ1-1; maybe TRBD1 (5 bases). V was trimmed by 5 bases and J by 11 bases, leaving 18 bases between them. Germline CDR1 SSHAT, CDR2 FNYEAQ (reference sequence). This CDR3 region has 13 residues.

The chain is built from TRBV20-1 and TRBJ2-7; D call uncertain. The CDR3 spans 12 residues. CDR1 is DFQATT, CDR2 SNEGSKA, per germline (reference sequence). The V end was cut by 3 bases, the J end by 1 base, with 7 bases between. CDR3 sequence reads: CSASPASYEQYF. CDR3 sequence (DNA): TGCAGTGCTAGTCCGGCTTCCTACGAGCAGTACTTC.

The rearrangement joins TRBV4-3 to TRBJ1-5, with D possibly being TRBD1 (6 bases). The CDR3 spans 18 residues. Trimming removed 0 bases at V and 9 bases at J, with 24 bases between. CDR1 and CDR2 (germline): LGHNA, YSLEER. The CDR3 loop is CASSQDAPNRAPLGPQHF. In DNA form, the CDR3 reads TGCGCCAGCAGCCAAGATGCCCCTAACAGGGCCCCCTTAGGGCCCCAGCATTTT.

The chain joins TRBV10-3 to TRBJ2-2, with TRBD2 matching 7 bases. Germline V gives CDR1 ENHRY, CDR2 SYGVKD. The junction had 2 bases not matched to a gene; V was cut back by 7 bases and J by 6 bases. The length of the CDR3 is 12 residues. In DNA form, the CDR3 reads TGTGCCATCACCCGGGAGGCCGGGGAGCTGTTTTTT. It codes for CAITREAGELFF.

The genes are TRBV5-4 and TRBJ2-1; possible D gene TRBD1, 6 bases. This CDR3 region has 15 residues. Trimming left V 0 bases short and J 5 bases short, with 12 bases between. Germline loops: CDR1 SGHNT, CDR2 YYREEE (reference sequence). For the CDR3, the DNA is TGTGCCAGCAGCTTGGCGGACAGAATAAACAATGAGCAGTTCTTC. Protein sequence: CASSLADRINNEQFF.

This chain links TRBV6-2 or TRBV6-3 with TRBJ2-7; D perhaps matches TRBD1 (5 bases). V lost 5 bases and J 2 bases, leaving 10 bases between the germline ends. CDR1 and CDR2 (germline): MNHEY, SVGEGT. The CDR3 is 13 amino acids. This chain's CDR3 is CASSRTGPYEQYF. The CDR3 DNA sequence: TGTGCCAGCAGTCGTACAGGACCCTACGAGCAGTACTTC.

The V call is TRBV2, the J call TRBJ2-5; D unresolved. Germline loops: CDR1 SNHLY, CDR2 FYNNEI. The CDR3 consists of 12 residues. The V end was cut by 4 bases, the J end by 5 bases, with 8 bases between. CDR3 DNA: TGTGCCAGCAGTGTCGCGGCGGAGACCCAGTACTTC. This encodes CASSVAAETQYF.

CDR3 coding DNA: TGCGCCAGCTCCCACAGTCGGAGCACAGCCTACGAGCAGTACTTC. Translation: CASSHSRSTAYEQYF. This chain links TRBV10-2 with TRBJ2-7; D is ambiguous. This CDR3 region has 15 residues. The ends were cut back, 8 bases at V and 2 bases at J, with 19 bases in the middle. Germline V lookup: CDR1 WSHSY, CDR2 SAAADI.

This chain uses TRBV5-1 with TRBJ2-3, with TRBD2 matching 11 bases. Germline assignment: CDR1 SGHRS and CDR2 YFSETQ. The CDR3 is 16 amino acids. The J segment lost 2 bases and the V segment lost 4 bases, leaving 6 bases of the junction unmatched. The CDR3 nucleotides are TGCGCCAGCAGCGTGGGACTAGCGGAGATCACAGATACGCAGTATTTT. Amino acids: CASSVGLAEITDTQYF.

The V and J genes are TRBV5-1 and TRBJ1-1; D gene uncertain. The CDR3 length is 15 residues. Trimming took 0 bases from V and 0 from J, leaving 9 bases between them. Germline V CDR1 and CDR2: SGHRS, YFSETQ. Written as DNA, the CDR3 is TGCGCCAGCAGCTTGGTCGGAGCCATGAACACTGAAGCTTTCTTT. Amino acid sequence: CASSLVGAMNTEAFF.

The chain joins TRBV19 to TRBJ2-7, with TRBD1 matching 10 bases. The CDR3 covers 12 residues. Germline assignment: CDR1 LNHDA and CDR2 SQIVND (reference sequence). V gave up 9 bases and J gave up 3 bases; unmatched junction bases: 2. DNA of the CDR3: TGTGCCAGCCGGGACAGGGGCTACGAGCAGTACTTC. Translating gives CASRDRGYEQYF.